This T cell receptor (beta chain) was identified in a study of cytomegalovirus exposure and HLA in healthy donors. The primer mix had 60 Vbeta and 13 Jbeta primers. The data were produced by immunoSEQ multiplex PCR, yet TCRdb's version contains in-frame clones alone and is incomplete. This sample carries 55,000 to 70,000 clones, roughly four fifths of them seen once, and the ten largest clones take 1.5% to 2%. There are 12 residues in the CDR3. The germline CDR1 and CDR2 sequences are LNHDA and SQIVND (reference sequence). Losses at the gene ends were 9 bases for V and 8 bases for J; bases not matched to a gene: 8.

Specimen: PBMCs. The chain recombines TRBV19 with TRBJ1-2; TRBD1 matches at 8 bases. The receptor was derived from a human donor in good health. CDR3 region: CASSRTGTGYTF. CDR3 nucleotides: TGTGCCAGCTCTAGGACAGGGACGGGCTACACCTTC.